This T cell receptor beta chain comes out of a study of T cells after yellow fever vaccination. Study-level information: Preparing low-cell-number fractions relied on SMART-Seq v4 Ultra Low Input.

Trimming stripped 4 bases from V and 4 bases from J, with 15 bases between. Germline CDR1 and CDR2: SGHKS and YYEKEE (reference sequence). This CDR3 region has 14 residues. Study conclusions and caveats: The booster saw the reappearance of most primary-vaccination clones (nearly 98% CD4, almost 90% CD8). Contamination by abundant bulk-population clonotypes could be present in FACS-sorted repertoires.

5'RACE template switching produced TCR cDNA carrying a universal primer site and UMIs. TCRdb re-analysed the 5' RACE reads in MiXCR, keeping a single row per CDR3 protein. Among 99,000 or so distinct CDR3 sequences listed, around 5.8% were seen once. In regard to this clonotype: What it binds is unknown.

This TCR derives from a man between 18 and 29 years old who received the YFV17D yellow fever vaccine. This chain links TRBV5-5 with TRBJ2-7; D is perhaps TRBD2 (6 bases). The sample was CD8+ T cells sorted from PBMCs, taken 10 days after the yellow fever booster vaccination. CDR3 residues: CASSRRLGRYEQYV. The CDR3 DNA sequence: TGTGCCAGCAGCCGGCGGTTGGGGAGGTACGAGCAGTACGTC.